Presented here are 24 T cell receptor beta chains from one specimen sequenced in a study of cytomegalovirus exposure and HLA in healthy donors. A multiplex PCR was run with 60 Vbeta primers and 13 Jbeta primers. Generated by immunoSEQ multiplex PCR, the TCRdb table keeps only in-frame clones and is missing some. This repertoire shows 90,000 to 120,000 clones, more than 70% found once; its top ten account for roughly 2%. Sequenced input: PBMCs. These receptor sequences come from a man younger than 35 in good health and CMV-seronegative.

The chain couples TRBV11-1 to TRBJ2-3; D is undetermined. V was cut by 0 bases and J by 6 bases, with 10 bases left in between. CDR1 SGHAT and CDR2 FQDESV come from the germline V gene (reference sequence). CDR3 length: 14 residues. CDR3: CASSLAAGSDTQYF. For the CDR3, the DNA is TGTGCCAGCAGCTTAGCTGCCGGGTCCGATACGCAGTATTTT. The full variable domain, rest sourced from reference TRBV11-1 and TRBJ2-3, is EAEVAQSPRYKITEKSQAVAFWCDPISGHATLYWYRQILGQGPELLVQFQDESVVDDSQLPKDRFSAERLKGVDSTLKIQPAELGDSAMYLCASSLAAGSDTQYFGPGTRLTVL.

The CDR3 DNA sequence: TGCGCCAGCAGCTTCGGCGGGAAGGGCCGCTCCGGGGAGCTGTTTTTT. Translation: CASSFGGKGRSGELFF. The chain joins TRBV5-1 to TRBJ2-2; a weak D match, TRBD2 (6 bases). The CDR3 has 16 residues. Germline V gives CDR1 SGHRS, CDR2 YFSETQ. V gave up 2 bases and J gave up 6 bases, with 17 bases separating them.

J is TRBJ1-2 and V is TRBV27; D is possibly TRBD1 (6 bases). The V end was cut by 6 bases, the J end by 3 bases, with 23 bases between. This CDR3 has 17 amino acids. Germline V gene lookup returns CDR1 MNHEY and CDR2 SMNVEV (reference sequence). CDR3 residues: CASRVSPGGGRHYGYTF. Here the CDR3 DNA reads TGTGCCAGCAGAGTCTCACCCGGGGGGGGGCGACACTATGGCTACACCTTC.

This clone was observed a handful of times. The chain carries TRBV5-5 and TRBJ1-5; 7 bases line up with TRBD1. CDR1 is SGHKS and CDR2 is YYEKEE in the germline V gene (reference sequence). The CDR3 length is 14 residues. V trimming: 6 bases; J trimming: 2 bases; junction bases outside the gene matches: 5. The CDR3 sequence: CASNPGTGNQPQHF. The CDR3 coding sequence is TGTGCCAGCAATCCCGGGACAGGCAATCAGCCCCAGCATTTT.

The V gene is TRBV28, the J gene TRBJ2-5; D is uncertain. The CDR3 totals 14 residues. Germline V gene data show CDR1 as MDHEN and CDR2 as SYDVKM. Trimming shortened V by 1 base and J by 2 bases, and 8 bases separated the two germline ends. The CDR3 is CASSLLFRQETQYF. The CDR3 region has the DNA TGTGCCAGCAGTTTATTATTCCGGCAAGAGACCCAGTACTTC. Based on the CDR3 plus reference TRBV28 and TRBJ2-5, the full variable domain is DVKVTQSSRYLVKRTGEKVFLECVQDMDHENMFWYRQDPGLGLRLIYFSYDVKMKEKGDIPEGYSVSREKKERFSLILESASTNQTSMYLCASSLLFRQETQYFGPGTRLLVL.

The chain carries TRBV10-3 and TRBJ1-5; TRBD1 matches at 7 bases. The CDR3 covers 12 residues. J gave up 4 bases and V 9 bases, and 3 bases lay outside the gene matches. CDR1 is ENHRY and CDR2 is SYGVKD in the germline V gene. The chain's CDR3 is CAIQQGNQPQHF. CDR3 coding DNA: TGTGCCATTCAACAGGGGAATCAGCCCCAGCATTTT.

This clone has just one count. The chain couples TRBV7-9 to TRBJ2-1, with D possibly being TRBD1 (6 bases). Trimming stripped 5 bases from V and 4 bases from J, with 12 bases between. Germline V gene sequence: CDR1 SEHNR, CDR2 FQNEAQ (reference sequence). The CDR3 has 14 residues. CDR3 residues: CASSLGQTYNEQFF. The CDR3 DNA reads TGTGCCAGCAGCCTCGGACAGACTTACAATGAGCAGTTCTTC.

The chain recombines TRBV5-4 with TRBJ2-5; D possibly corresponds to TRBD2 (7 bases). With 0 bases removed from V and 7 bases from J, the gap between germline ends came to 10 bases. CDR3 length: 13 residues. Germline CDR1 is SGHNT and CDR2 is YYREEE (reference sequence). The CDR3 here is CASSLEGGVTQYF. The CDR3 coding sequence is TGTGCCAGCAGCTTGGAGGGGGGGGTGACCCAGTACTTC.

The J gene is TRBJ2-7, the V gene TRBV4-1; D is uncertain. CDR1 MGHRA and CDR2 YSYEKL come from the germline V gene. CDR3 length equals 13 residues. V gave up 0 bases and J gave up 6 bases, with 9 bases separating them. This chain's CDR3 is CASSQDPGAEQYF. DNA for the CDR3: TGCGCCAGCAGCCAAGATCCGGGTGCCGAGCAGTACTTC.

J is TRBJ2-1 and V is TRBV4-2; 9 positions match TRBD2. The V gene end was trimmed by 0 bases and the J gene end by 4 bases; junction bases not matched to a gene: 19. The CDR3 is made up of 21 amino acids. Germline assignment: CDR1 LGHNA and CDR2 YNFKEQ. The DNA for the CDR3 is TGTGCCAGCAGCCAAGATACATCCCAGCGGGGGGCCGGATGGGTATACAATGAGCAGTTCTTC. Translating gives CASSQDTSQRGAGWVYNEQFF.

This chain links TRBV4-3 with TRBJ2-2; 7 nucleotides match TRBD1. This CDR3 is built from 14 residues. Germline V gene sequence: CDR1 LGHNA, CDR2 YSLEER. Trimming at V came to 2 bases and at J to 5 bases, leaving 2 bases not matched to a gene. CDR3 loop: CASSQNRGTGELFF. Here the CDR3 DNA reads TGCGCCAGCAGCCAAAACAGGGGAACCGGGGAGCTGTTTTTT.

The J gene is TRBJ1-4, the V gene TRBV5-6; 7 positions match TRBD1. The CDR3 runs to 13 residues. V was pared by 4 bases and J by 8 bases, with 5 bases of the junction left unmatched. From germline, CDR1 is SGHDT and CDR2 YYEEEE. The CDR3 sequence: CASSPGGVEKLFF. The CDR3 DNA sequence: TGTGCCAGCAGCCCAGGGGGAGTCGAAAAACTGTTTTTT. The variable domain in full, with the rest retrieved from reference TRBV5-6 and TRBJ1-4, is DAGVTQSPTHLIKTRGQQVTLRCSPKSGHDTVSWYQQALGQGPQFIFQYYEEEERQRGNFPDRFSGHQFPNYSSELNVNALLLGDSALYLCASSPGGVEKLFFGSGTQLSVL.

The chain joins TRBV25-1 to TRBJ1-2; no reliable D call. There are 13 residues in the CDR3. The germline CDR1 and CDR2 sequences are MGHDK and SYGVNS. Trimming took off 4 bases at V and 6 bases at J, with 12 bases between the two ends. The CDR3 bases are TGTGCCAGCAGTGGGACTTTCACGAATGGCTACACCTTC. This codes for CASSGTFTNGYTF.

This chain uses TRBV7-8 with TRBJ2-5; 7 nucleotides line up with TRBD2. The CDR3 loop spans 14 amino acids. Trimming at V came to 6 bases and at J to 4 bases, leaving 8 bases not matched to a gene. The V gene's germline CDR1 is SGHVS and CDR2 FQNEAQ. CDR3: CASSSEGGGETQYF. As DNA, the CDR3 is TGTGCCAGCAGTTCGGAGGGCGGGGGAGAGACCCAGTACTTC.

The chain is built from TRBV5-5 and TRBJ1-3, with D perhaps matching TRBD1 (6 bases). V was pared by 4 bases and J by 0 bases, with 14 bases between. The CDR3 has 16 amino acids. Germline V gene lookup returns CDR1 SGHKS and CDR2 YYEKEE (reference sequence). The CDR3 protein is CASSLQGGSSGNTIYF. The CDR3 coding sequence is TGTGCCAGCAGCCTGCAAGGGGGTTCCTCTGGAAACACCATATATTTT.

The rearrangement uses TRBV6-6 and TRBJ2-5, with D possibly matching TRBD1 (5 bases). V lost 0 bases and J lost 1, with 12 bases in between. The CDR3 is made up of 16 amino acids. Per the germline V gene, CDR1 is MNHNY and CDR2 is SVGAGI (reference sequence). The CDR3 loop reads CASSYSPTELQETQYF. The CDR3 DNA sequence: TGTGCCAGCAGTTACTCGCCGACAGAGCTCCAAGAGACCCAGTACTTC.

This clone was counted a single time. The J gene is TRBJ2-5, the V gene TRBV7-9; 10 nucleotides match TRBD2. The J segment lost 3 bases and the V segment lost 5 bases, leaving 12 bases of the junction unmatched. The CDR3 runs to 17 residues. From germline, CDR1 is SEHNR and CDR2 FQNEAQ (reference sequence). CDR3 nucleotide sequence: TGTGCCAGCAGCAACACCTCGGGACTAGCGAGGGAAGAGACCCAGTACTTC. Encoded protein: CASSNTSGLAREETQYF. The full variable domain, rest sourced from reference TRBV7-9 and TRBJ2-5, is DTGVSQNPRHKITKRGQNVTFRCDPISEHNRLYWYRQTLGQGPEFLTYFQNEAQLEKSRLLSDRFSAERPKGSFSTLEIQRTEQGDSAMYLCASSNTSGLAREETQYFGPGTRLLVL.

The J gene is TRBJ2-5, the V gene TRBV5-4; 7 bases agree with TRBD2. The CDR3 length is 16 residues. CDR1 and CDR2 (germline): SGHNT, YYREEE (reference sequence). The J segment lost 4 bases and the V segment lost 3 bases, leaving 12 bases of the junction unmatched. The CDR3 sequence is CASSSKAAPGGETQYF. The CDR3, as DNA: TGTGCCAGCAGCTCAAAAGCGGCCCCGGGGGGAGAGACCCAGTACTTC.

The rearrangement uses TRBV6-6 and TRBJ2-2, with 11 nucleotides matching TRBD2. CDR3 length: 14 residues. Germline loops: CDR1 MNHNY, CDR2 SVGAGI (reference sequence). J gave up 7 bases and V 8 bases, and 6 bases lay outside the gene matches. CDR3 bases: TGTGCCAGCTGGTCTAGCGGGGGGAACGGGGAGCTGTTTTTT. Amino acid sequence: CASWSSGGNGELFF.

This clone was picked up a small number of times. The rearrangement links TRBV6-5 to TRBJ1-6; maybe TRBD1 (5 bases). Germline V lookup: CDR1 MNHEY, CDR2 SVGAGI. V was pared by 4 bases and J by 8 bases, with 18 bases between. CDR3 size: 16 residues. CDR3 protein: CASSSAAGDGYSPLHF. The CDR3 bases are TGTGCCAGCAGTTCGGCGGCGGGGGACGGTTATTCACCCCTCCACTTT.

CDR3 DNA sequence: TGTGCCAGCAGCGTTACAGGGAACACTGAAGCTTTCTTT. Its translation: CASSVTGNTEAFF. The chain uses TRBV9 and TRBJ1-1, with a tentative D call TRBD1 (5 bases). Trimming shortened V by 2 bases and J by 1 base, and 6 bases separated the two germline ends. This CDR3 is built from 13 residues. Germline loops: CDR1 SGDLS, CDR2 YYNGEE.

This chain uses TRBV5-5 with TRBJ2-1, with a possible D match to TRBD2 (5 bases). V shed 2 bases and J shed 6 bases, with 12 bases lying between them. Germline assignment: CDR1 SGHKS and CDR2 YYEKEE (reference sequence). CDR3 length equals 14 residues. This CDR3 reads CASSFRRGFNEQFF. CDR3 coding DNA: TGTGCCAGCAGCTTTCGGCGAGGGTTCAATGAGCAGTTCTTC. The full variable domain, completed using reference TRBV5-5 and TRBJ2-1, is DAGVTQSPTHLIKTRGQQVTLRCSPISGHKSVSWYQQVLGQGPQFIFQYYEKEERGRGNFPDRFSARQFPNYSSELNVNALLLGDSALYLCASSFRRGFNEQFFGPGTRLTVL.

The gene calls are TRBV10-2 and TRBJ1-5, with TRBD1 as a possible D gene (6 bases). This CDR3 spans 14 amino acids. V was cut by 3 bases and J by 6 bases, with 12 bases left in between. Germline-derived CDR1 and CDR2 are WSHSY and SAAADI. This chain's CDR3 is CASSDRGRGQPQHF. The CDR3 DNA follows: TGCGCCAGCAGTGACAGGGGTCGGGGTCAGCCCCAGCATTTT.

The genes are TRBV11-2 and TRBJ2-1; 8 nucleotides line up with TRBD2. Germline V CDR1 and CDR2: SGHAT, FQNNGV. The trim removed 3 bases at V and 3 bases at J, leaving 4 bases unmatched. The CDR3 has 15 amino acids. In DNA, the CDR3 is TGTGCCAGCAGCTTCCGACTAGCGCGCTACAATGAGCAGTTCTTC. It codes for CASSFRLARYNEQFF.